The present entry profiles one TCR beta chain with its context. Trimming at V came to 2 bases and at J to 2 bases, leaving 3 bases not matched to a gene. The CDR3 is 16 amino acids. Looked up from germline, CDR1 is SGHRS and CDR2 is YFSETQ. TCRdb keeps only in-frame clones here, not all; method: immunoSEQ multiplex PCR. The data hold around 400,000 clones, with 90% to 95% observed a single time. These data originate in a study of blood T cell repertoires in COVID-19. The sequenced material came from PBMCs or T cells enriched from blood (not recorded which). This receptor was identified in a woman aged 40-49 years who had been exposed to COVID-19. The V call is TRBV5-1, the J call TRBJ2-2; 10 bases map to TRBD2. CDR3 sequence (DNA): TGCGCCAGCAGCTTAGCGGGAGGGCCCAACACCGGGGAGCTGTTTTTT. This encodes CASSLAGGPNTGELFF.